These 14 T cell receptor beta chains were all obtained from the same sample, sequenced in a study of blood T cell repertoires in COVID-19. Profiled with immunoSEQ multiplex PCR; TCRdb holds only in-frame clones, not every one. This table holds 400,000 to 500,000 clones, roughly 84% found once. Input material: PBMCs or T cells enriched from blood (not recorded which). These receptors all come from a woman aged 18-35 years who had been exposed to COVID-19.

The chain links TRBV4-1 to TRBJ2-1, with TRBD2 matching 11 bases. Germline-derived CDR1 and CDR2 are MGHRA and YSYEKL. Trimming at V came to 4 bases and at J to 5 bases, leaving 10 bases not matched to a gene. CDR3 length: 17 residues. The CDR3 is CASSRFLAGGSDNEQFF. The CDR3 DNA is TGCGCCAGCAGCCGCTTCCTAGCGGGGGGTAGTGACAATGAGCAGTTCTTC.

CDR3: CSATQGQPLHF. The CDR3 bases are TGCAGTGCTACTCAGGGGCAACCCCTCCACTTT. The chain couples TRBV20-1 to TRBJ1-6; weak D call: TRBD1 (6 bases). The CDR3 spans 11 residues. Germline V gives CDR1 DFQATT, CDR2 SNEGSKA (reference sequence). The V end lost 4 bases, the J end lost 12 bases, and 10 bases lay between the germline ends.

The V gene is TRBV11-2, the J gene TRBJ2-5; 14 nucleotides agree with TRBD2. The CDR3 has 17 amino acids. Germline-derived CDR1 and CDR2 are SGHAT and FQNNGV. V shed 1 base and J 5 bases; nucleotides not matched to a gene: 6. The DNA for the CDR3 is TGTGCCAGCAGCTTAGCCGGGACTAGCGGGAGCCGGGAGACCCAGTACTTC. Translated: CASSLAGTSGSRETQYF. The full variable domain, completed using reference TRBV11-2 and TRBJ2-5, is EAGVAQSPRYKIIEKRQSVAFWCNPISGHATLYWYQQILGQGPKLLIQFQNNGVVDDSQLPKDRFSAERLKGVDSTLKIQPAKLEDSAVYLCASSLAGTSGSRETQYFGPGTRLLVL.

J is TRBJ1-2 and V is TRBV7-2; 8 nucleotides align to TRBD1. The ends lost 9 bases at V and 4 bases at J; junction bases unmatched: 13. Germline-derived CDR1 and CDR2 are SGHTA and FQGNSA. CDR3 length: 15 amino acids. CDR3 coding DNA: TGTGCCAGGGGCGACCAGGGGGGGACAGGCTATGGCTACACCTTC. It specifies CARGDQGGTGYGYTF.

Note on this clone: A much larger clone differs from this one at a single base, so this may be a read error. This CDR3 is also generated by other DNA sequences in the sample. The CDR3 is CASSGEGRGHPYEQYF. DNA for the CDR3: TGTGCCAGCAGTGGGGAGGGGCGGGGGCATCCCTACGAGCAGTACTTC. The rearrangement links TRBV28 to TRBJ2-7, with D maybe TRBD2 (7 bases). The CDR3 covers 16 residues. Trimming removed 5 bases at V and 2 bases at J, with 19 bases between. From germline, CDR1 is MDHEN and CDR2 SYDVKM. Full variable domain (remainder filled in from reference TRBV28 and TRBJ2-7): DVKVTQSSRYLVKRTGEKVFLECVQDMDHENMFWYRQDPGLGLRLIYFSYDVKMKEKGDIPEGYSVSREKKERFSLILESASTNQTSMYLCASSGEGRGHPYEQYFGPGTRLTVT.

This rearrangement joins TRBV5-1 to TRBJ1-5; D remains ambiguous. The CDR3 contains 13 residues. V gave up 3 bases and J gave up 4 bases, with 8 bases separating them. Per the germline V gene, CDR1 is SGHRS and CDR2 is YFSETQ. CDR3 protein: CASSYTGNQPQHF. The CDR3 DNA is TGCGCCAGCAGCTACACGGGGAATCAGCCCCAGCATTTT.

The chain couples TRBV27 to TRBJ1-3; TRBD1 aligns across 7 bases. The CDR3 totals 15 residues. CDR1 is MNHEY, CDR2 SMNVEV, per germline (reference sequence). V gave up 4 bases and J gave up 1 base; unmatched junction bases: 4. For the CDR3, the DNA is TGTGCCAGCAGTTCAGGACAGGCATCTGGAAACACCATATATTTT. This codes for CASSSGQASGNTIYF.

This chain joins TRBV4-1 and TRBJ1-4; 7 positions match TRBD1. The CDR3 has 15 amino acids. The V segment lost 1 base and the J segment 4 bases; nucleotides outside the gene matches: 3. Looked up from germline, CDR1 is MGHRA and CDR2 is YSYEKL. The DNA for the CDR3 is TGCGCCAGCAGCCAAGCCGGGACAGATAATGAAAAACTGTTTTTT. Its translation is CASSQAGTDNEKLFF.

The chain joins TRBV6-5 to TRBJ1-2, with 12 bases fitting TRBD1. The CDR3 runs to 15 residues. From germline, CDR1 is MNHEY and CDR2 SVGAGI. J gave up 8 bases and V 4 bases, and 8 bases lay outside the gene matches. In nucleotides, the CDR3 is TGTGCCAGCAGTTCTACCGGGACAGGGGGCGGAGGCTACACCTTC. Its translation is CASSSTGTGGGGYTF.

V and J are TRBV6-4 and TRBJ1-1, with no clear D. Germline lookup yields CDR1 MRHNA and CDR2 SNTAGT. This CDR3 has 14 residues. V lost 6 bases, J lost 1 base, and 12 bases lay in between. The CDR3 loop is CASSEGAANTEAFF. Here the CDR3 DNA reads TGTGCCAGCAGCGAGGGAGCCGCGAACACTGAAGCTTTCTTT.

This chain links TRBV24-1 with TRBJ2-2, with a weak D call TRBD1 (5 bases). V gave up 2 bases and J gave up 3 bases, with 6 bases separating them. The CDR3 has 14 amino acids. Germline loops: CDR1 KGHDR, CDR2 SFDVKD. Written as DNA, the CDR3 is TGTGCCACCAGTGATTGGGGCGACACCGGGGAGCTGTTTTTT. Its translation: CATSDWGDTGELFF.

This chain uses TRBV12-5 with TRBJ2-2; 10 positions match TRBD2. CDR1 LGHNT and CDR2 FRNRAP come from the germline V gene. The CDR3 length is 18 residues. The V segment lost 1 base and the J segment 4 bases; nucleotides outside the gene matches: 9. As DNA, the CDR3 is TGTGCTAGTGGTTTGGAAATCCTAGCGGGAGAGATCACCGGGGAGCTGTTTTTT. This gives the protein CASGLEILAGEITGELFF.

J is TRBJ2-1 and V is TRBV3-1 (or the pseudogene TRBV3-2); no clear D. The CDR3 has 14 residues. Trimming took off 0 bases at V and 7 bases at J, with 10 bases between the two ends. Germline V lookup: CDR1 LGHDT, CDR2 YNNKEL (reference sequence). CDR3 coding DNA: TGTGCCAGCAGCCAAGATAGTCTCTTGAATGAGCAGTTCTTC. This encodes CASSQDSLLNEQFF.

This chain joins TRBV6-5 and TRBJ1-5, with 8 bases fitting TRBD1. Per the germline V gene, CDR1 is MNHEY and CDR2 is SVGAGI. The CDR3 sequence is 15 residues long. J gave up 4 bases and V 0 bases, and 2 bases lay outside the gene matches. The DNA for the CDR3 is TGTGCCAGCAGTTACTCCCGACAGGGGAATCAGCCCCAGCATTTT. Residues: CASSYSRQGNQPQHF.